The 8 T cell receptor beta chains presented below share a single source sample, sequenced in a study of blood T cell repertoires in COVID-19. Method: immunoSEQ multiplex PCR; TCRdb's copy keeps in-frame clones and lacks some. The sample consists of about 150,000 clones, roughly 90% of them appearing once. Input material: PBMCs or T cells enriched from blood (not recorded which). The receptors originated from a woman aged 25 to 39 with acute COVID-19.

The chain employs TRBV7-2 and TRBJ1-3; D may be TRBD1 (6 bases). The V end was cut by 5 bases, the J end by 0 bases, with 11 bases between. The CDR3 runs to 15 residues. Germline V gives CDR1 SGHTA, CDR2 FQGNSA. CDR3 coding DNA: TGTGCCAGCAGCGCTGACAGGCACTCTGGAAACACCATATATTTT. Translation gives CASSADRHSGNTIYF.

The chain is built from TRBV28 and TRBJ1-2, with 8 bases fitting TRBD1. Germline loops: CDR1 MDHEN, CDR2 SYDVKM. This CDR3 region has 11 residues. Trimming took 10 bases from V and 8 from J; bases not matched to a gene: 6. The chain's CDR3 is CATRTGQGYTF. The CDR3 DNA reads as TGTGCCACCCGGACAGGGCAGGGCTACACCTTC.

This rearrangement joins TRBV30 to TRBJ2-7, with D perhaps TRBD2 (5 bases). Germline-derived CDR1 and CDR2 are GTSNPN and SVGIG (reference sequence). V was cut by 1 base and J by 6 bases, with 16 bases left in between. This CDR3 is 14 amino acids long. CDR3 in amino acids: CAWSALEDPGEQYF. The CDR3 DNA follows: TGTGCCTGGAGTGCACTGGAGGACCCTGGCGAGCAGTACTTC.

The gene calls are TRBV5-6 and TRBJ2-3; TRBD1 might be the D (5 bases). CDR3 length: 14 amino acids. The V gene's germline CDR1 is SGHDT and CDR2 YYEEEE. V lost 4 bases and J 6 bases, leaving 15 bases between the germline ends. CDR3 in amino acids: CASSQQAASDTQYF. CDR3 DNA sequence: TGTGCCAGCAGCCAACAGGCTGCCTCGGATACGCAGTATTTT.

The V call is TRBV19, the J call TRBJ2-6; TRBD1 aligns across 10 bases. From germline, CDR1 is LNHDA and CDR2 SQIVND (reference sequence). This CDR3 is 17 amino acids long. Trimming removed 6 bases from V and 4 bases from J; junction bases left unmatched: 9. The DNA of the CDR3 is TGTGCCAGTAGCCTCGGGACAGGGGAGTGGGGGGCCAACGTCCTGACTTTC. Its translation: CASSLGTGEWGANVLTF.

This clone has more than one count but fewer than ten. The gene calls are TRBV4-1 and TRBJ2-5; D remains unclear. Deletions cut 1 base from V and 4 bases from J, with 4 bases between. Germline-derived CDR1 and CDR2 are MGHRA and YSYEKL. The CDR3 covers 12 residues. The CDR3 coding sequence is TGCGCCAGCAGCCAAGTTAGAGAGACCCAGTACTTC. Its translation: CASSQVRETQYF.

V usage is TRBV5-4 and J usage is TRBJ2-5, with 9 bases aligning to TRBD2. The germline V gene has CDR1 SGHNT and CDR2 YYREEE (reference sequence). CDR3 length: 15 amino acids. V gave up 5 bases and J gave up 5 bases; unmatched junction bases: 10. As DNA, the CDR3 is TGTGCCAGCAGTCCGTTAGCGGGAGTCTCGGAGACCCAGTACTTC. Translation gives CASSPLAGVSETQYF.

The V call is TRBV11-2, the J call TRBJ2-5; 7 bases align to TRBD2. CDR1 and CDR2 (germline): SGHAT, FQNNGV. This CDR3 region has 15 residues. The J segment lost 4 bases and the V segment lost 0 bases, leaving 5 bases of the junction unmatched. The CDR3 protein is CASSLDLAVGETQYF. The CDR3 region has the DNA TGTGCCAGCAGCTTAGATCTAGCGGTGGGAGAGACCCAGTACTTC.